There are a few counts of the clone carrying this TCR beta chain. Original handling: Reference gene primer amplification gave nucleated cell count estimates. The method was immunoSEQ multiplex PCR; TCRdb's version includes in-frame clones alone and lacks a portion of them. V and J calls and clone size are those listed in that table; D and trimming were worked out from the DNA. The data show roughly 170,000 clones, around 80% seen once. This entry comes from a study of blood T cell repertoires in COVID-19. On the study more broadly: Acute-phase and convalescent COVID-19 samples originated in the United States, Italy and Spain. PBMCs, B-cell-depleted T cells, or T cells were the source of the cDNA or gDNA that made up the material.

V gave up 8 bases and J gave up 7 bases; unmatched junction bases: 2. Germline CDR1 reads LNHDA; CDR2 reads SQIVND (reference sequence). This CDR3 spans 12 amino acids. The sequence was collected from a human donor in a cohort sampled during active COVID-19. Sequenced input: peripheral blood. The J gene is TRBJ1-6, the V gene TRBV19; 7 bases agree with TRBD1. The CDR3 bases are TGTGCCAGTGCGACAGGGAATTCACCCCTCCACTTT. This encodes CASATGNSPLHF.